Following are 11 T cell receptor beta chains from one sample sequenced in a study of blood T cell repertoires in COVID-19. TCRdb keeps only in-frame clones here, not all; method: immunoSEQ multiplex PCR. The table includes around 200,000 clones, around four fifths detected once. Sequenced: peripheral blood. The source is a man aged 45-65 years with active or convalescent COVID-19.

V usage is TRBV18 and J usage is TRBJ1-1; D unresolved. CDR1 KGHSH and CDR2 LQKENI come from the germline V gene. There are 16 residues in the CDR3. Between the trimmed V and J ends, which lost 0 bases and 0 bases, there was a span of 11 bases. The CDR3 bases are TGTGCCAGCTCACCACCGAGGGCCCCGATGAACACTGAAGCTTTCTTT. Its protein is CASSPPRAPMNTEAFF.

The rearrangement uses TRBV6-5 and TRBJ2-2, with D possibly being TRBD2 (5 bases). This CDR3 spans 12 amino acids. CDR1 is MNHEY, CDR2 SVGAGI, per germline. The V and J ends lost 7 bases and 5 bases respectively, with 8 bases between them. This CDR3 is CASMEETGELFF. CDR3 DNA sequence: TGTGCCAGCATGGAGGAGACCGGGGAGCTGTTTTTT.

The chain joins TRBV11-3 to TRBJ2-2, with D perhaps matching TRBD2 (5 bases). Trimming shortened V by 1 base and J by 0 bases, and 6 bases separated the two germline ends. The CDR3 spans 15 residues. CDR1 is SGHNT, CDR2 YENEEA, per germline. The CDR3 DNA is TGTGCCAGCAGCTTAGCGGGAACGAACACCGGGGAGCTGTTTTTT. This codes for CASSLAGTNTGELFF.

This rearrangement joins TRBV5-6 to TRBJ2-7, with TRBD2 matching 7 bases. Germline CDR1 is SGHDT and CDR2 is YYEEEE. Trimming removed 1 base from V and 0 bases from J; junction bases left unmatched: 7. This CDR3 is built from 16 residues. This CDR3 reads CASSLLSGGSSYEQYF. In DNA form, the CDR3 reads TGTGCCAGCAGCTTGTTAAGCGGCGGGAGCTCCTACGAGCAGTACTTC. The full variable domain, completed using reference TRBV5-6 and TRBJ2-7, is DAGVTQSPTHLIKTRGQQVTLRCSPKSGHDTVSWYQQALGQGPQFIFQYYEEEERQRGNFPDRFSGHQFPNYSSELNVNALLLGDSALYLCASSLLSGGSSYEQYFGPGTRLTVT.

The chain couples TRBV12-5 to TRBJ1-2; 7 bases agree with TRBD1. The trim removed 1 base at V and 5 bases at J, leaving 7 bases unmatched. Germline loops: CDR1 LGHNT, CDR2 FRNRAP. The CDR3 runs 15 residues. The DNA for the CDR3 is TGTGCTAGTGGTTTGGGTGCAGGGGGGCGGTATGGCTACACCTTC. Its protein product is CASGLGAGGRYGYTF.

The J gene is TRBJ2-1, the V gene TRBV6-5; TRBD2 matches at 14 bases. Losses at the gene ends were 6 bases for V and 12 bases for J; bases not matched to a gene: 4. The CDR3 covers 13 residues. Germline V CDR1 and CDR2: MNHEY, SVGAGI. The CDR3 nucleotides read TGTGCCAGCAGAGGACTAGCGGGGGGCCCGCAGTTCTTC. Translation gives CASRGLAGGPQFF.

The chain joins TRBV30 to TRBJ1-1; TRBD1 aligns across 12 bases. Per the germline V gene, CDR1 is GTSNPN and CDR2 is SVGIG (reference sequence). This CDR3 has 15 amino acids. With 3 bases clipped from V and 7 bases from J, the junction kept 9 bases outside the gene matches. Here the CDR3 reads CAWSPPGQGAFEAFF. The CDR3 DNA follows: TGTGCCTGGAGCCCCCCGGGACAGGGGGCTTTTGAAGCTTTCTTT.

The chain couples TRBV5-6 to TRBJ1-2; D remains unclear. Trimming took 5 bases from V and 2 from J, leaving 10 bases between them. CDR1 and CDR2 from the germline V gene are SGHDT and YYEEEE. This CDR3 has 13 residues. The CDR3 loop is CASSMGPNYGYTF. CDR3 nucleotides: TGTGCCAGCAGTATGGGCCCAAACTATGGCTACACCTTC.

The chain joins TRBV19 to TRBJ1-6; 10 nucleotides align to TRBD1. V gave up 5 bases and J gave up 1 base; unmatched junction bases: 8. Germline CDR1 and CDR2: LNHDA and SQIVND (reference sequence). The CDR3 contains 18 residues. CDR3 sequence: CASSPRQGAASYNSPLHF. The CDR3 region has the DNA TGTGCCAGTAGTCCTCGACAGGGGGCGGCTTCCTATAATTCACCCCTCCACTTT.

This clone is a singleton in its sample. The chain recombines TRBV3-1 (or the pseudogene TRBV3-2) with TRBJ2-1; 9 bases are a match to TRBD1. Germline V lookup: CDR1 LGHDT, CDR2 YNNKEL (reference sequence). With V trimmed by 7 bases and J by 7 bases, 8 bases remained unmatched. The CDR3 has 14 residues. CDR3: CASTLRQGVNEQFF. CDR3 in DNA: TGTGCCAGCACCCTGAGACAGGGGGTAAATGAGCAGTTCTTC.

The V gene is TRBV5-1, the J gene TRBJ2-1; 8 positions match TRBD1. CDR3 size: 14 residues. The V gene end was trimmed by 2 bases and the J gene end by 3 bases; junction bases not matched to a gene: 1. Germline lookup yields CDR1 SGHRS and CDR2 YFSETQ. In DNA form, the CDR3 reads TGCGCCAGCAGCTTTGGGACAGGCTACAATGAGCAGTTCTTC. Amino acids: CASSFGTGYNEQFF.